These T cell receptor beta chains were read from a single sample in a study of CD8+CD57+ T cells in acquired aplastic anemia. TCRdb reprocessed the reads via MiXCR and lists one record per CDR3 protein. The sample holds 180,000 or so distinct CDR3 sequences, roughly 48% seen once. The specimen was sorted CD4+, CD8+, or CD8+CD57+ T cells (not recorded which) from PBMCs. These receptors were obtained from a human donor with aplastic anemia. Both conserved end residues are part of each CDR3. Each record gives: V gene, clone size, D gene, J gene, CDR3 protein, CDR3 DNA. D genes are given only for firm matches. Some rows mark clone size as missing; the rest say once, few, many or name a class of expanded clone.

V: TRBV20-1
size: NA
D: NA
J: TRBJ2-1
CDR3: CSASEQFEQFF
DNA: TGCAGTGCTAGCGAGCAGTTCGAGCAGTTCTTC

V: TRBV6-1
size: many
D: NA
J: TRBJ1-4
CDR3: CASSRTQGAAGKLFF
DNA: TGTGCCAGCAGCCGAACGCAGGGCGCGGCTGGAAAACTGTTTTTT

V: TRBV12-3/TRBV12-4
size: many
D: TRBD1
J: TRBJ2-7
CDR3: CASKVGTGLLRYEQYF
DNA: TGTGCCAGCAAAGTCGGGACAGGTCTACTGAGATACGAGCAGTACTTC

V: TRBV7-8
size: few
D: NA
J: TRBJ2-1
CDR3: CASSQISDPSGNEQFF
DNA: TGTGCCAGCAGCCAAATCAGCGACCCCTCGGGGAATGAGCAGTTCTTC

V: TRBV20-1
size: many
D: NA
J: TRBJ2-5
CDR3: CSARDGDTQETQYF
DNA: TGCAGTGCTAGAGACGGGGACACCCAAGAGACCCAGTACTTC

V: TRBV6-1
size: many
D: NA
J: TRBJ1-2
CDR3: CASSLQPNYGYTF
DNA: TGTGCCAGCAGCCTACAGCCTAACTATGGCTACACCTTC

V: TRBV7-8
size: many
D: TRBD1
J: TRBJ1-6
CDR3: CASSFGQGDSYNSPLHF
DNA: TGTGCCAGCAGCTTTGGACAGGGGGACTCCTATAATTCACCCCTCCACTTT

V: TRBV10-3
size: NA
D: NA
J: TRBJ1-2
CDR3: CAISEEGYTF
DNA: TGTGCCATCAGTGAAGAAGGCTACACCTTC

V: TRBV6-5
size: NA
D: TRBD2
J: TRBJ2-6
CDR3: CASSYAGRAGANVLTF
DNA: TGTGCCAGCAGTTACGCTGGGAGGGCTGGGGCCAACGTCCTGACTTTC

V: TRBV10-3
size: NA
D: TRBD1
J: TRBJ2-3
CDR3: CAISPGQGALNTQYF
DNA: TGTGCCATCAGCCCGGGACAGGGGGCCTTGAATACGCAGTATTTT

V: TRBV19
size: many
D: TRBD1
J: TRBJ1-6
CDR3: CASSISPGQNSPLHF
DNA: TGTGCCAGTAGTATTTCCCCGGGACAGAATTCACCCCTCCACTTT

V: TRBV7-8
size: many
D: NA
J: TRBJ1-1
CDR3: CASSPRDSGRRAFF
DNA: TGTGCCAGCAGCCCACGGGACTCGGGGCGAAGAGCTTTCTTT

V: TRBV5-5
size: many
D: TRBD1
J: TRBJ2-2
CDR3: CASSLRDRGIGELFF
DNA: TGTGCCAGCAGCTTGCGGGACAGGGGTATTGGGGAGCTGTTTTTT

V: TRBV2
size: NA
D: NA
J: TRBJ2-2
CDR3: CASRTQGGTGELFF
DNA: TGTGCCAGCAGGACCCAGGGGGGCACCGGGGAGCTGTTTTTT

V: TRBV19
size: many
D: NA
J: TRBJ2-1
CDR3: CASSISGPYNEQFF
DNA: TGTGCCAGTAGTATTTCAGGTCCCTACAATGAGCAGTTCTTC

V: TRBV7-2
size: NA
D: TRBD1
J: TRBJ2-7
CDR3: CASSLQGANHEQYF
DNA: TGTGCCAGCAGCTTACAGGGGGCGAACCACGAGCAGTACTTC

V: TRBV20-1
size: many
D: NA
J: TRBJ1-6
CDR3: CSASGPDSPLHF
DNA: TGCAGTGCTAGTGGCCCTGATTCACCCCTCCACTTT

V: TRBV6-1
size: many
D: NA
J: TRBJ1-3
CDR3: CASGGVAGNTIYF
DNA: TGTGCCAGCGGGGGGGTCGCTGGAAACACCATATATTTT

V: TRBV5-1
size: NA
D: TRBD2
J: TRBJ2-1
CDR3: CASSQGLADYNEQFF
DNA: TGCGCCAGCAGCCAGGGACTAGCGGATTACAATGAGCAGTTCTTC

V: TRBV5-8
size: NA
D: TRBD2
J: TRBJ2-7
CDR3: CASSGGFSYEQYF
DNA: TGTGCCTCCAGCGGGGGGTTCTCCTACGAGCAGTACTTC

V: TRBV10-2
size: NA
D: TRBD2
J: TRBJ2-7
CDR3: CASSGTSSEQYF
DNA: TGCGCCAGCAGCGGGACTAGCTCCGAGCAGTACTTC

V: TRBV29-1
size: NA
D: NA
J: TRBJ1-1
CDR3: CSVETSTEAFF
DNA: TGCAGCGTTGAGACGTCAACTGAAGCTTTCTTT

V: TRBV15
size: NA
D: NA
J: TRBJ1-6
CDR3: CATSREGRDNSPLHF
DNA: TGTGCCACCAGCAGAGAAGGGAGGGATAATTCACCCCTCCACTTT

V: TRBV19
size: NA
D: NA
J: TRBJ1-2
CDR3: CASSPLSGGNYGYTF
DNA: TGTGCCAGTAGCCCCCTCTCGGGAGGGAACTATGGCTACACCTTC

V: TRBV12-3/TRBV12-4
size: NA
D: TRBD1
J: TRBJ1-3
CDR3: CASRSYRGSSGNTMYF
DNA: TGTGCCAGCAGGTCGTACAGGGGGTCTTCTGGAAACACCATGTATTTT

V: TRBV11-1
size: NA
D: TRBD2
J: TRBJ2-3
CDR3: CASRSMTSGSLDTQYF
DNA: TGTGCCAGCAGGAGTATGACTAGCGGGAGTCTGGATACGCAGTATTTT

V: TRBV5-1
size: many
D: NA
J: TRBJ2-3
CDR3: CASSSTLEDTQYF
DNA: TGCGCCAGCAGCTCCACACTAGAGGATACGCAGTATTTT

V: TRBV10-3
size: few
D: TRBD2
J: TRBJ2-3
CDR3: CATHDSSGRSTDTQYF
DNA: TGTGCCACCCACGATTCTAGCGGGAGGAGCACAGATACGCAGTATTTT

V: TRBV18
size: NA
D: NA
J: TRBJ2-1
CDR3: CASSPTLGASMTSSYNEQFF
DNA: TGTGCCAGCTCACCAACGCTCGGGGCATCCATGACAAGCTCCTACAATGAGCAGTTCTTC

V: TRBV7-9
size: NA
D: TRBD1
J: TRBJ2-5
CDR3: CASSSGQGVGETQYF
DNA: TGTGCCAGCAGCTCGGGACAGGGGGTAGGAGAGACCCAGTACTTC

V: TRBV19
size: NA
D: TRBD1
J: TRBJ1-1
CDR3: CASGGDRVATEAFF
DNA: TGTGCCTCGGGGGGGGACAGGGTAGCCACTGAAGCTTTCTTT